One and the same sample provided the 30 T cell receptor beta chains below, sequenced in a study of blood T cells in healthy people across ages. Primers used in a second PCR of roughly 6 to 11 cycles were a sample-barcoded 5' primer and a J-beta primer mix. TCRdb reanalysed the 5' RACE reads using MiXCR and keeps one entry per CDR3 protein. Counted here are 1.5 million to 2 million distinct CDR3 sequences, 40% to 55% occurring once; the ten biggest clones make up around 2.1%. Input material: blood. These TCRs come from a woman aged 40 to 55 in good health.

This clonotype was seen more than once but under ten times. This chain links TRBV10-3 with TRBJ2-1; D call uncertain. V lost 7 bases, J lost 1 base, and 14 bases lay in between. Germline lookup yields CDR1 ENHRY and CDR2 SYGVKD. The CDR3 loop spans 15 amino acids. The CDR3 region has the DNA TGTGCCATCAAAAACGATAAAGGGTCCTACAATGAGCAGTTCTTC. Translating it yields CAIKNDKGSYNEQFF.

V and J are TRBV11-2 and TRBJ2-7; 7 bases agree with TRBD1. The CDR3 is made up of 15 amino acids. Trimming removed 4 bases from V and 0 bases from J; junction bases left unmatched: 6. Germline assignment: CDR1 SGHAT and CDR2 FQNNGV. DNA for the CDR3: TGTGCCAGCAGCTATAGAAGGGACAGCTCCTACGAGCAGTACTTC. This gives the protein CASSYRRDSSYEQYF. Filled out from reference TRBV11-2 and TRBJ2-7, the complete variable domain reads EAGVAQSPRYKIIEKRQSVAFWCNPISGHATLYWYQQILGQGPKLLIQFQNNGVVDDSQLPKDRFSAERLKGVDSTLKIQPAKLEDSAVYLCASSYRRDSSYEQYFGPGTRLTVT.

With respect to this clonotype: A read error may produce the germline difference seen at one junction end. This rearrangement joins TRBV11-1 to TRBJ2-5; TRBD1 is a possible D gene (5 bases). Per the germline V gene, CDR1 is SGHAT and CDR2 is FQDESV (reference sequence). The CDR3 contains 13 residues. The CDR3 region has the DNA TGTACCAGCAGCAGGGATCTCGAAGAGACCCAGTACTTC. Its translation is CTSSRDLEETQYF.

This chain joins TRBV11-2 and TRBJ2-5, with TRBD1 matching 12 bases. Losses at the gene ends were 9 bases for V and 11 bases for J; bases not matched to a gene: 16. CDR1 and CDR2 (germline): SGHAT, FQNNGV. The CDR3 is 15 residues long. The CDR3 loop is CASSAGTGGRNEQYF. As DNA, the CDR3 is TGTGCCAGTAGCGCCGGGACAGGGGGCAGGAATGAGCAGTACTTC.

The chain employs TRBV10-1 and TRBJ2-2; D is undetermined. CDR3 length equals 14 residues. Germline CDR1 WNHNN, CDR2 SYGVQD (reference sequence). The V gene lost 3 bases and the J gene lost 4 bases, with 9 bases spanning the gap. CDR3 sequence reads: CASSERPITGELFF. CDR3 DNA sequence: TGCGCCAGCAGTGAACGCCCCATCACCGGGGAGCTGTTTTTT.

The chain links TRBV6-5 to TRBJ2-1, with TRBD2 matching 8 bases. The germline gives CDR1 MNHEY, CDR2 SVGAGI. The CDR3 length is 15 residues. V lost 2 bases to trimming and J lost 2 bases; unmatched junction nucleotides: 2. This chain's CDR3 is CASSYEAGAYNEQFF. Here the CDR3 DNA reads TGTGCCAGCAGTTACGAAGCGGGGGCCTACAATGAGCAGTTCTTC.

CDR3 amino acids: CASSLDFSVRFQFF. For the CDR3, the DNA is TGTGCCAGCAGTTTAGACTTCTCCGTTCGGTTCCAGTTCTTC. The genes are TRBV28 and TRBJ2-1; no clear D. CDR1 is MDHEN, CDR2 SYDVKM, per germline. Trimming removed 2 bases from V and 13 bases from J, with 18 bases in between. This CDR3 spans 14 amino acids.

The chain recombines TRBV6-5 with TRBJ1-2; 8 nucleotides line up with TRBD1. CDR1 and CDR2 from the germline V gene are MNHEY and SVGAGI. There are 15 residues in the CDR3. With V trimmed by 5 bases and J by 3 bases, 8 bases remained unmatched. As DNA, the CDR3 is TGTGCCAGCAGTCCACAGGGGGGAGGCGACTATGGCTACACCTTC. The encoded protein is CASSPQGGGDYGYTF.

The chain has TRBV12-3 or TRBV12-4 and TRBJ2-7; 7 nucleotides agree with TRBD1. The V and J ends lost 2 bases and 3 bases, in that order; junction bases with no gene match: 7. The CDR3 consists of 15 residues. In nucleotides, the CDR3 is TGTGCCAGCAGTTTACAACAGGGGAGTTTCTACGAGCAGTACTTC. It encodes CASSLQQGSFYEQYF.

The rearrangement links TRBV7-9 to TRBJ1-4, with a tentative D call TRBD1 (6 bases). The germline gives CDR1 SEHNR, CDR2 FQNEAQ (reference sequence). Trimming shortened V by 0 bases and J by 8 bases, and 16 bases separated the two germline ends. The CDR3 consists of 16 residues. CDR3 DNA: TGTGCCAGCAGCTTAGCGCTCAGGGGTCCTAGAGAAAAACTGTTTTTT. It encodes CASSLALRGPREKLFF.

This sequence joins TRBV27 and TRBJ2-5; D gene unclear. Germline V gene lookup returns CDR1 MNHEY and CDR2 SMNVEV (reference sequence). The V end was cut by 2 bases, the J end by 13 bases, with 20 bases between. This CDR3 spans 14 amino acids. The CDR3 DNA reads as TGTGCCAGCAGTTTAGGTGGTGTCTTAGGCGATTGGTACTTC. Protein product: CASSLGGVLGDWYF.

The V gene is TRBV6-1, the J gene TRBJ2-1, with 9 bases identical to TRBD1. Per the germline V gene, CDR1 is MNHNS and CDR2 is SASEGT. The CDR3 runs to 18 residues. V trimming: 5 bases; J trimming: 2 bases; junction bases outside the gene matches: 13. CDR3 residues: CASSKVGQGGVTYNEQFF. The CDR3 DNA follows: TGTGCCAGCAGTAAAGTGGGACAGGGAGGAGTAACCTACAATGAGCAGTTCTTC.

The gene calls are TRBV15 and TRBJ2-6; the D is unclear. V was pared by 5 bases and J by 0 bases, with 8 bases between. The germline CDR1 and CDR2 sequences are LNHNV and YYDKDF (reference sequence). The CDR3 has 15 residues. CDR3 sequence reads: CATSVTPSGANVLTF. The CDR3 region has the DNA TGTGCCACCAGCGTCACACCCTCTGGGGCCAACGTCCTGACTTTC.

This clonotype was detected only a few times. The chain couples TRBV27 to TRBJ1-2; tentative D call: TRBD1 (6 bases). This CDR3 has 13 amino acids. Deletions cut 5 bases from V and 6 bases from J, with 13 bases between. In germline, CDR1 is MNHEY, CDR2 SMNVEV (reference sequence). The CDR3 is CASSRTGLDGYTF. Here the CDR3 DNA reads TGTGCCAGCAGTCGTACAGGGTTGGATGGCTACACCTTC.

DNA of the CDR3: TGTGCCAGCAGTGAAGTTCACCCGAGCTCCTACGAGCAGTACTTC. Translating it yields CASSEVHPSSYEQYF. The chain joins TRBV2 to TRBJ2-7; D unresolved. Trimming left V 1 base short and J 0 bases short, with 10 bases between. Germline CDR1 reads SNHLY; CDR2 reads FYNNEI. This CDR3 is built from 15 residues.

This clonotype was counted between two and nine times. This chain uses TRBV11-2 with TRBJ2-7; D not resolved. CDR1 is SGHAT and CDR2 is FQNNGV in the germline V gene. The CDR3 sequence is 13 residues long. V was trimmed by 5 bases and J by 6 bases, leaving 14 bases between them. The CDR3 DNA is TGTGCCAGCAGCGTTAGGGCCCTTTTCGAGCAGTACTTC. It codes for CASSVRALFEQYF.

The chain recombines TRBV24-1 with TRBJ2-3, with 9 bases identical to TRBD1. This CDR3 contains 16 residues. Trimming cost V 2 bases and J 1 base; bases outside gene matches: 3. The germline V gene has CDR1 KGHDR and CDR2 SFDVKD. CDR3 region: CATSDYWTGGTDTQYF. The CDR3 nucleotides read TGTGCCACCAGTGATTATTGGACAGGGGGCACAGATACGCAGTATTTT.

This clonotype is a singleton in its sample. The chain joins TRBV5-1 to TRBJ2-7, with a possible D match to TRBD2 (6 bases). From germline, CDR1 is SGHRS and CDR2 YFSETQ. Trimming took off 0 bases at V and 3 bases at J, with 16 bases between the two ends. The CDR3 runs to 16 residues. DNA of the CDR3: TGCGCCAGCAGCTTGGCCATGCGGGGACTTAACTACGAGCAGTACTTC. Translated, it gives CASSLAMRGLNYEQYF.

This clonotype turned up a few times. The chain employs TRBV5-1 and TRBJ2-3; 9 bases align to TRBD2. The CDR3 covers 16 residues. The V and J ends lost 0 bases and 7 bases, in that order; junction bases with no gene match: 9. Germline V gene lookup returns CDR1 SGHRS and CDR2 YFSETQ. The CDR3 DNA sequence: TGCGCCAGCAGCTTGGGGCCCCTAAGCGGGAGGAATACGCAGTATTTT. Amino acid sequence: CASSLGPLSGRNTQYF.

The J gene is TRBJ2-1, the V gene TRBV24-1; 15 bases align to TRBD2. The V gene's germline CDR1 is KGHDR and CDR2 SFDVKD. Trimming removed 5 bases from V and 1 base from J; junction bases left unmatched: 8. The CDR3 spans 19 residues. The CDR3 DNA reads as TGTGCCACCAGTGTCGGACTAGCGGGGGGGATCACATCCTACAATGAGCAGTTCTTC. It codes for CATSVGLAGGITSYNEQFF.

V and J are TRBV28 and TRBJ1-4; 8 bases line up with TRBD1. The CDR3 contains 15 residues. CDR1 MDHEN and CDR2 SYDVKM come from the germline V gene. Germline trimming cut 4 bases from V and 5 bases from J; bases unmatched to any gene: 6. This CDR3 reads CASSSQDRVNEKLFF. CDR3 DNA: TGTGCCAGCAGTTCCCAGGACAGGGTGAATGAAAAACTGTTTTTT.

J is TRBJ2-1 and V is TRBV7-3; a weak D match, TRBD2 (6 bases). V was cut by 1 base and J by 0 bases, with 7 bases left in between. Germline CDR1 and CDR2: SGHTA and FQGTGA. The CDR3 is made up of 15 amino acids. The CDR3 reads CASSLMGGSYNEQFF. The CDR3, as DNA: TGTGCCAGCAGCTTAATGGGGGGCTCCTACAATGAGCAGTTCTTC. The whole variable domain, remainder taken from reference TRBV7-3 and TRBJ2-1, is GAGVSQTPSNKVTEKGKYVELRCDPISGHTALYWYRQSLGQGPEFLIYFQGTGAADDSGLPNDRFFAVRPEGSVSTLKIQRTERGDSAVYLCASSLMGGSYNEQFFGPGTRLTVL.

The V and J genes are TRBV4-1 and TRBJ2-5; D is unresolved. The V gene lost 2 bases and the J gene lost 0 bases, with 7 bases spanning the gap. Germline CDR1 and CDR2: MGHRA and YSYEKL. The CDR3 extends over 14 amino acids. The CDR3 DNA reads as TGCGCCAGCAGCCAAAGGTCAGACCAAGAGACCCAGTACTTC. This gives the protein CASSQRSDQETQYF.

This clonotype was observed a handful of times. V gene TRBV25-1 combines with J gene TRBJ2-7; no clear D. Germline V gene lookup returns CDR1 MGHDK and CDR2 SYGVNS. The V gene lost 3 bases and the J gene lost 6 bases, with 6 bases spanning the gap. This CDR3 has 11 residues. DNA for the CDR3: TGTGCCAGCAGTGATGGCGTCGAGCAGTACTTC. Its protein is CASSDGVEQYF.

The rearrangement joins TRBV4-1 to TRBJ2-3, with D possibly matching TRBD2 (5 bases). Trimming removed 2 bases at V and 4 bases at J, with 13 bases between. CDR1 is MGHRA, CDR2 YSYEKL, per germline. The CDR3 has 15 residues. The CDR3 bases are TGCGCCAGCAGCCAACCCCCAAACGGGGCAGATACGCAGTATTTT. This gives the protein CASSQPPNGADTQYF.

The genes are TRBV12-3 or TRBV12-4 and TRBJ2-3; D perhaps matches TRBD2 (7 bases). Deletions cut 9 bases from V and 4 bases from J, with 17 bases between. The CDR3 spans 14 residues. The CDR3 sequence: CASNGGPSPDTQYF. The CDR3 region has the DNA TGTGCCAGTAACGGGGGGCCTAGCCCAGATACGCAGTATTTT.

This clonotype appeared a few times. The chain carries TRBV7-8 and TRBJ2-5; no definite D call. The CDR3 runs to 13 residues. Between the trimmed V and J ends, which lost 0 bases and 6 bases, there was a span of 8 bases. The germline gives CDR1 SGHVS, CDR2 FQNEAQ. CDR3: CASSLAVEKTQYF. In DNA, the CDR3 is TGTGCCAGCAGCTTAGCCGTGGAGAAGACCCAGTACTTC.

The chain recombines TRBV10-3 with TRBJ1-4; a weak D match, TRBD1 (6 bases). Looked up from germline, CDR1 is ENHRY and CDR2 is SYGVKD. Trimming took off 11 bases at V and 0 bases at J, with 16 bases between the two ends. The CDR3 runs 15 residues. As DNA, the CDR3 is TGTGCCGCGCGAGGGGGGACCACAACTAATGAAAAACTGTTTTTT. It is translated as CAARGGTTTNEKLFF.

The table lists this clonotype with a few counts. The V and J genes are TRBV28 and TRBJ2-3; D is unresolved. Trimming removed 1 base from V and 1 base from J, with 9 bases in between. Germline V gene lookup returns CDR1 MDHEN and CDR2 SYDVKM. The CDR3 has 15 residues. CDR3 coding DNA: TGTGCCAGCAGTTTATACCCAGGAGGCACAGATACGCAGTATTTT. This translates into CASSLYPGGTDTQYF.

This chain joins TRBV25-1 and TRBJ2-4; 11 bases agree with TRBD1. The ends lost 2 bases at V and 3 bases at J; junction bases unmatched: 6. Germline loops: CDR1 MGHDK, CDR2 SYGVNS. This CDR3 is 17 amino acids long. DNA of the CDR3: TGTGCCAGCAGTGAACCCCCCGGGACAGGGGGCAAAAACATTCAGTACTTC. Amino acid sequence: CASSEPPGTGGKNIQYF.